The text below deals with one T cell receptor (beta chain). This clonotype was detected a few times. Its antigen target is currently unknown. It has no much larger one-base neighbor in the sample; base qualities were not kept. In light of the paper, this sample's time point label describes: newly diagnosed GD, antithyroid drugs for less than 3 months. For both TCR sequencing and RNA sequencing, RNA was extracted from PBMCs using TRIzol. The diagnosis of Graves' disease followed American Thyroid Association guidelines. Patients for the study were recruited at an endocrinology department in Xi'an, China. From each patient, approximately 10 milliliters of peripheral blood was collected into an EDTA anticoagulant tube. Ficoll Paque Plus density gradient separation was used to isolate PBMCs, and no additional T cell sorting was done. An Agilent 2100 Bioanalyzer and agarose gel were used to check RNA quality, while a NanoDrop 2000 measured RNA concentration.

The sample belongs to a study of regulatory T cells in long-lasting Graves disease (dated by TCRdb to the early 2020s). Some background on the complete study: Antithyroid drugs had been taken for less than 3 months by newly diagnosed Graves' disease patients. Persistent Graves' disease patients were compared with newly diagnosed Graves' disease patients by peripheral blood TCR sequencing and RNA sequencing. The study took place in China and was registered as a clinical trial. A total of around 35 samples underwent TCR sequencing: some 13 from persistent and roughly 20 from newly diagnosed Graves' disease patients.

CDR1 and CDR2, looked up from the germline V gene (reference sequence), are SGHAT and FQDESV. The CDR3, from cysteine to phenylalanine, totals 16 residues. Of all the DNA, just the CDR3 is kept, 48 bases in frame from base 1. For this chain, trimming is 5 bases at the V end and 4 bases at the J end, and the number of junction bases without a gene match is 12. Library generation was performed with multiplex PCR. Sequencing relied on an Illumina HiSeq 4000. iRepertoire HTBI primers and Arm-PCR amplification of CDR3 regions were used to construct TCR beta libraries. Before sequencing, the PCR products went through gel purification. Per the source publication's procedure: Gene usage analysis of CDR3 amino acid clonotypes used the approximately 62 TRBV and fewer than 15 TRBJ segments found across samples. COPE and FqMerger were used to merge filtered high-quality paired reads into contigs. BLAST was used to align contigs to IMGT TRBV, TRBD and TRBJ reference genes, with CDR3 defined following IMGT. Any clonotype with a frequency above 0.1% was classified as a highly expanded clone. Shannon entropy served as the measure of repertoire diversity, while the Gini coefficient captured V-J evenness. Clonotypes shared by more than one individual were considered public. TCRdb's own reprocessing of the public reads used fastp at Q25 and MiXCR and kept productive beta chains. Identical CDR3 protein sequences are pooled into one entry, listed with their most common genes and DNA. The V and J calls shown here were made by TCRdb, not taken from the authors' results. This sample holds 560,000 or so distinct CDR3 sequences; roughly a sixth were observed only once. More than 10% of the sample comes from the top ten.

What the work shows at the level of the full study, not this receptor alone: Peripheral blood alone was examined, since thyroid tissue, which constituted the primary lesion, could not be accessed. Only the TCR beta chain was sequenced and analyzed. Lower TCR Shannon entropy and fewer highly expanded clones were observed in persistent Graves' disease patients than in newly diagnosed patients, which suggested clonal expansion. As a limitation, the authors acknowledged that the small sample size may reduce accuracy. Preferential use of TRBV28, TRBJ1-2 and TRBJ2-5 was observed in persistent disease, whereas TRBV20-1 and TRBJ2-1 were favored in newly diagnosed disease. Persistent patients shared more public clonotypes among themselves (2,741) than newly diagnosed patients did (over 900).

A further study also used this sample, focusing on T cells in Graves' hyperthyroidism and ophthalmopathy. In that second paper, the authors write: Stable Graves' hyperthyroidism was defined as no progression to ophthalmopathy during 18 months of follow-up. Hyperthyroidism patients were newly diagnosed, had a disease duration of under 2 months, and were aged 18 to 65 years. Exclusion was applied to patients with uncontrolled infections, other autoimmune diseases, pregnancy or lactation. Diagnoses relied on clinical symptoms, serum thyroxine and TRAb, thyroid ultrasound and orbital computed tomography. The TCR CDR3 was subjected to a first round of RT-PCR using the HTBI primer set and the Qiagen OneStep RT-PCR kit. Most expanded thyroid clonotypes (frequency above 0.001) were also detected in blood, a finding suggesting that blood repertoires may reflect thyroid immune responses. A model built on a 13 V-J signature distinguished ophthalmopathy from stable hyperthyroidism, reaching roughly 88% sensitivity and 81.08% specificity in cross-validation and 80%/75% in testing. In validation, progression to ophthalmopathy was predicted by the model with about 70% sensitivity and 72.22% specificity, a median of approximately 7.1 months before onset. To identify distinguishing TCR V-J signatures, a discovery cohort of about 100 patients was used, comprising roughly 45 with Graves' ophthalmopathy and about 59 with stable Graves' hyperthyroidism. An independent validation cohort of under 20 hyperthyroidism patients and approximately 17 patients who later progressed to ophthalmopathy tested prospective prediction of ophthalmopathy. For training and testing, the 110 or so patients in the discovery cohort were randomly divided in a 7:3 ratio. The study also compared thyroid tissue and blood T-cell repertoires from several Graves' hyperthyroidism patients. After sampling, hyperthyroidism patients received methimazole starting at 30 mg daily, and ophthalmopathy patients received high-dose intravenous methylprednisolone. Libraries were constructed in a second round of multiplex PCR, after which size selection and purification were carried out. Paired-end sequencing of the libraries was performed with 100 bp reads on an Illumina HiSeq2000. SOAPnuke was used to process the raw data, with reads discarded if the reads contained adapters or uncalled bases, had a mean Phred below 15, or lacked an exact constant-primer or identifier match. COPE v1.2.5 was used to merge the high-quality paired reads, and each unique nucleotide sequence was defined as a clonotype. Clonotypes were aligned to IMGT TRBV, TRBD and TRBJ reference segments using MiTCR v1.1. The analysis included only V-J combinations with a frequency above 0.0001, which together covered 99% to 99.2% of the repertoires. A TCS score was defined as the ratio between F50 (clonal expansion) and ExV (chaos), using BLOSUM62-based TCRdist between CDR3 peptides within each V-J. Welch's t-statistics and random forest reduced 514 V-J features to around 14, which were used in a naive Bayes classifier (R e1071). No statistical method was used to fix the sample size in advance, and group allocation was not hidden from the investigators. The paper describes TCR Vbeta CDR3 sequencing of some 130 peripheral blood samples, made up of 43 ophthalmopathy patients, some 80 hyperthyroidism patients and around 17 progressor patients.

The TCR sequence derives from a man between 18 and 29 years old with Graves disease. Donor details come from another sample of the same person, matched by shared clones. The sequencing here drew on peripheral blood mononuclear cells (PBMCs), taken at new diagnosis, from a patient treated with antithyroid drugs. Recombination connected TRBV11-1 to TRBJ1-1; the junction holds 8 bases that match TRBD1. The CDR3: CASSRSGGGGPTEAFF. The DNA sequence follows: TGTGCCAGCAGCAGGTCAGGGGGCGGGGGCCCCACTGAAGCTTTCTTT.